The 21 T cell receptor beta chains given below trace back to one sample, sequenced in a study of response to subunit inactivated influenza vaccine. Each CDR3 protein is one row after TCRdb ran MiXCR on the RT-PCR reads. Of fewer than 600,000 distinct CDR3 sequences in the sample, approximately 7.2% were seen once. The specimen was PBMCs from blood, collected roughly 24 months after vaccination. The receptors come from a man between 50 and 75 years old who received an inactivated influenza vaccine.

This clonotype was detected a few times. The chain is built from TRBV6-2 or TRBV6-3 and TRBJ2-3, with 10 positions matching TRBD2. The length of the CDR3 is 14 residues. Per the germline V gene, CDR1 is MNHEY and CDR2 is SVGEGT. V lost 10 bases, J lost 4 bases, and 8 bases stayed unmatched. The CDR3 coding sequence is TGTGCCACCACCCGACTAGCGGGTGCAGATACGCAGTATTTT. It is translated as CATTRLAGADTQYF.

In nucleotides, the CDR3 is TGTGCCAGCAGTAATTTAGCGGGAGGTAGCTCCTACGAGCAGTACTTC. Amino acid sequence: CASSNLAGGSSYEQYF. This chain joins TRBV28 and TRBJ2-7; 10 positions match TRBD2. CDR1 MDHEN and CDR2 SYDVKM come from the germline V gene. V was clipped by 5 bases and J by 0 bases; unmatched bases: 7. CDR3 size: 16 residues.

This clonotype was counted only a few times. The CDR3 is CASSEWGEGTEAFF. The CDR3 coding sequence is TGTGCCAGCAGTGAATGGGGGGAAGGCACTGAAGCTTTCTTT. This chain uses TRBV2 with TRBJ1-1; D is possibly TRBD1 (5 bases). CDR1 and CDR2 (germline): SNHLY, FYNNEI. The CDR3 has 14 residues. V lost 2 bases, J lost 4 bases, and 11 bases lay in between.

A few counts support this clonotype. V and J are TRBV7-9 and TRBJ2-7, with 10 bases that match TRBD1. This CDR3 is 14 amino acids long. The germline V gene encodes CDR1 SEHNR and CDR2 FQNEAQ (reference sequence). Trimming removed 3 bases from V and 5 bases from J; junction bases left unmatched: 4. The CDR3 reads CASSFRTGGHEQYF. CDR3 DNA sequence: TGTGCCAGCAGCTTTAGGACAGGGGGACACGAGCAGTACTTC.

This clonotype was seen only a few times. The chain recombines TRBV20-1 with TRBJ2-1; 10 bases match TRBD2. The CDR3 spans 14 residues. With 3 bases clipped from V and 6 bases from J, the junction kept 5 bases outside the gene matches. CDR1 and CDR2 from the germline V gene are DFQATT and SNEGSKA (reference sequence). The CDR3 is CSASLAGEPNEQFF. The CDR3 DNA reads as TGCAGTGCTAGCCTAGCGGGAGAACCCAATGAGCAGTTCTTC.

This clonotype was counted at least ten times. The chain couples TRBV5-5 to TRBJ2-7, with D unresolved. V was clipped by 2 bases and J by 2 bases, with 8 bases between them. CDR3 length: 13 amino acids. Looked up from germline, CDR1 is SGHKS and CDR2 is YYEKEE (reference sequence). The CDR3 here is CASSLGDAYEQYF. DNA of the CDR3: TGTGCCAGCAGCTTAGGCGATGCCTACGAGCAGTACTTC.

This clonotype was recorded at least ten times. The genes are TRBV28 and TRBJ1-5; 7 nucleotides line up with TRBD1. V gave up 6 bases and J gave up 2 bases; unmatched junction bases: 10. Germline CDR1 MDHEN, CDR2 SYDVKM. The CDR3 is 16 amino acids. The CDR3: CASSSDRRVGNQPQHF. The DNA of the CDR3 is TGTGCCAGCAGCTCGGACAGGAGGGTAGGCAATCAGCCCCAGCATTTT. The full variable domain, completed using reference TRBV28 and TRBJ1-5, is DVKVTQSSRYLVKRTGEKVFLECVQDMDHENMFWYRQDPGLGLRLIYFSYDVKMKEKGDIPEGYSVSREKKERFSLILESASTNQTSMYLCASSSDRRVGNQPQHFGDGTRLSIL.

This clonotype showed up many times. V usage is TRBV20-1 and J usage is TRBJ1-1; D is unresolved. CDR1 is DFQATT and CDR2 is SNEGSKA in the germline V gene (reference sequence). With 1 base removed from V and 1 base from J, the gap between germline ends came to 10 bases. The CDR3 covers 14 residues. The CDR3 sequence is CSARGPRRNTEAFF. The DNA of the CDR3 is TGCAGTGCTAGAGGCCCGCGGCGGAACACTGAAGCTTTCTTT.

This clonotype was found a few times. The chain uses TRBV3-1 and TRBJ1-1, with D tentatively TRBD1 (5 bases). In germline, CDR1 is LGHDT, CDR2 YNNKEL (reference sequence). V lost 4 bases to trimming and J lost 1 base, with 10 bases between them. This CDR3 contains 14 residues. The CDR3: CASSRWGTNTEAFF. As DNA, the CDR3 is TGTGCCAGCAGCCGGTGGGGGACGAACACTGAAGCTTTCTTT.

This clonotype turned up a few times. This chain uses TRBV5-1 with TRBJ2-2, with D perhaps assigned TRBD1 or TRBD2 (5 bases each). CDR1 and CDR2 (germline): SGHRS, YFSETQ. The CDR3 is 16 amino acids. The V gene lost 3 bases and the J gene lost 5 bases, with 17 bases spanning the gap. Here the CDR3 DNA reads TGCGCCAGCAGCTGGTGGGACCGACGTATTACCGGGGAGCTGTTTTTT. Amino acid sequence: CASSWWDRRITGELFF. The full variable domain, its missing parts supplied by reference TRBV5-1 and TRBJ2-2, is KAGVTQTPRYLIKTRGQQVTLSCSPISGHRSVSWYQQTPGQGLQFLFEYFSETQRNKGNFPGRFSGRQFSNSRSEMNVSTLELGDSALYLCASSWWDRRITGELFFGEGSRLTVL.

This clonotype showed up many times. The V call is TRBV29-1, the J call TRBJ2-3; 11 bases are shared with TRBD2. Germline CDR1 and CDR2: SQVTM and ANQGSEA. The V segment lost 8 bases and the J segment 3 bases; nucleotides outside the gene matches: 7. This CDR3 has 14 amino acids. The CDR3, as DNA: TGCAGCAAAACTAGCGGGAGCAGGACAGATACGCAGTATTTT. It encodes CSKTSGSRTDTQYF.

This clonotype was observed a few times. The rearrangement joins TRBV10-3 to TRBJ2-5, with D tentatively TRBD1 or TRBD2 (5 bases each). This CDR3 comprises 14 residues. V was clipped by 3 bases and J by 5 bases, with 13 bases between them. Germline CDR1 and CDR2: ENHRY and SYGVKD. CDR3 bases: TGTGCCATCAGTGAACGGGACGGTGACGAGACCCAGTACTTC. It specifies CAISERDGDETQYF.

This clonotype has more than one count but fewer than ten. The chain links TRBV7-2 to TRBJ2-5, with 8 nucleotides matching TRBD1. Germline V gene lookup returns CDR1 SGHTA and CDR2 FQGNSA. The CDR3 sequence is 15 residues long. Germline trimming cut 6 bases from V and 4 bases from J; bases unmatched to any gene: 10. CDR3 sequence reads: CASRTHQGAGETQYF. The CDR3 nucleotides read TGTGCCAGCAGAACCCACCAGGGGGCCGGAGAGACCCAGTACTTC.

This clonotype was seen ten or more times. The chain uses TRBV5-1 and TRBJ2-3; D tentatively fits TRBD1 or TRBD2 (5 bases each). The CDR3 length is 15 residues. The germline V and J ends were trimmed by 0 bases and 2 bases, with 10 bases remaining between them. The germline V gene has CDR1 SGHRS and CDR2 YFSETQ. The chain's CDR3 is CASSLEGTNTDTQYF. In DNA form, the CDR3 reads TGCGCCAGCAGCTTGGAGGGGACCAACACAGATACGCAGTATTTT.

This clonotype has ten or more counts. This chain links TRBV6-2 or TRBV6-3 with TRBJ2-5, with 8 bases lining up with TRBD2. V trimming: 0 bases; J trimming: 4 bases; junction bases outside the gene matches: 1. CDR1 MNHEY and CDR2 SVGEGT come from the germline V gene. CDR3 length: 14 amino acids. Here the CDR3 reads CASSYSREVETQYF. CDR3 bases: TGTGCCAGCAGTTACTCGCGGGAGGTAGAGACCCAGTACTTC.

The CDR3 here is CASSWLQNTGELFF. The CDR3 DNA is TGTGCCAGTAGTTGGTTACAGAACACCGGGGAGCTGTTTTTT. The chain has TRBV19 and TRBJ2-2; no clear D. V was trimmed by 5 bases and J by 1 base, leaving 8 bases between them. This CDR3 region has 14 residues. Germline V lookup: CDR1 LNHDA, CDR2 SQIVND (reference sequence).

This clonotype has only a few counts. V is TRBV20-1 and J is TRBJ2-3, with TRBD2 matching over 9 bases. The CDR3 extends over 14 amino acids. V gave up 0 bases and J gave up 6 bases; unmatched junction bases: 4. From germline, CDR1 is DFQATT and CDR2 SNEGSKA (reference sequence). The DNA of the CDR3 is TGCAGTGCTAGAGATTCCAGCGGGGGGGATACGCAGTATTTT. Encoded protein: CSARDSSGGDTQYF.

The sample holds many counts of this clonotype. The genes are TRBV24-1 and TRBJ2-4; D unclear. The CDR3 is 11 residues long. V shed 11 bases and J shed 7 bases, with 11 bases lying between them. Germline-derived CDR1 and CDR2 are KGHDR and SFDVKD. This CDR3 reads CANSLYNIQYF. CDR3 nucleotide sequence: TGTGCCAACTCCCTCTATAACATTCAGTACTTC.

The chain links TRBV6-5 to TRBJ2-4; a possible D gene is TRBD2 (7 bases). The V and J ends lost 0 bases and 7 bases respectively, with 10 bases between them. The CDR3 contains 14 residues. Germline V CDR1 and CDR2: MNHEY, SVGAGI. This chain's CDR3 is CASSYSRGRNIQYF. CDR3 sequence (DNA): TGTGCCAGCAGTTACTCGCGGGGGCGGAACATTCAGTACTTC.

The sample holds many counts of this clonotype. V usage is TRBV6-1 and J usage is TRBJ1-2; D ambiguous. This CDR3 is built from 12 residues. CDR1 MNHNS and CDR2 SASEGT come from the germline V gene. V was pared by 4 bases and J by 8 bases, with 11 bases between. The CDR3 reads CASSVKSSGYTF. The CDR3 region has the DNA TGTGCCAGCAGTGTTAAGTCGTCCGGCTACACCTTC.

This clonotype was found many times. The CDR3 DNA reads as TGTGCCAGCAGTCCCGCCTTGAACACTGAAGCTTTCTTT. Its translation is CASSPALNTEAFF. This chain joins TRBV6-1 and TRBJ1-1; D unresolved. Trimming removed 5 bases at V and 0 bases at J, with 7 bases between. This CDR3 is built from 13 residues. CDR1 is MNHNS and CDR2 is SASEGT in the germline V gene.